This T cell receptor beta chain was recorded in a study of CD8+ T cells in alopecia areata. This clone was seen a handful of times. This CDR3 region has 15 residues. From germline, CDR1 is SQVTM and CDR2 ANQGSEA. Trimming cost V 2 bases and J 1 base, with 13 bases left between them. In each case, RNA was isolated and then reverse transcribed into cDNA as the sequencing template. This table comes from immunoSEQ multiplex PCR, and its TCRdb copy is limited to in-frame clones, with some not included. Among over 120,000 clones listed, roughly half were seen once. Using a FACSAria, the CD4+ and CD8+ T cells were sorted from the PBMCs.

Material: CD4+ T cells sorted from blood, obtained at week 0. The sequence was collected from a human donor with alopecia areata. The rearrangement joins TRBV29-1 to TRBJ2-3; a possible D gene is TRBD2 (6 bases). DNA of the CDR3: TGCAGCGTTGAATTCGGGCTAGCGCGCACAGATACGCAGTATTTT. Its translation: CSVEFGLARTDTQYF.